This record concerns one T cell receptor beta chain sequence. The sample originates from a study of radiotherapy plus CTLA-4 blockade in lung cancer. Here immunoSEQ multiplex PCR was the method, and the copy in TCRdb shows in-frame clones only, minus some. Of about 98,000 clones in the sample, about 90% were seen once. The TCR comes from a human donor with non-small cell lung cancer that progressed on radiotherapy plus ipilimumab. Sequencing used peripheral blood, obtained from a patient treated with radiotherapy plus ipilimumab.

Here the CDR3 reads CASSSGPSGEKLFF. In DNA form, the CDR3 reads TGTGCCAGCAGTTCGGGCCCATCCGGTGAAAAACTGTTTTTT. The genes are TRBV6-5 and TRBJ1-4, with D uncertain. This CDR3 comprises 14 residues. Germline CDR1 and CDR2: MNHEY and SVGAGI. V gave up 4 bases and J gave up 7 bases, with 13 bases separating them.